These 17 T cell receptor beta chains were sequenced from one sample in a study of blood T cell repertoires in COVID-19. TCRdb's table, derived via immunoSEQ multiplex PCR, lists solely in-frame clones and lacks some. The sample consists of roughly 45,000 clones, 80% to 90% of them appearing once. Sequenced material: peripheral blood. The receptors come from a man aged 60-69 years with active COVID-19.

The rearrangement links TRBV5-4 to TRBJ2-1, with 8 bases fitting TRBD2. Germline loops: CDR1 SGHNT, CDR2 YYREEE (reference sequence). Unmatched junction bases numbered 2, after V lost 3 bases and J lost 0 bases. This CDR3 is 15 amino acids long. CDR3 coding DNA: TGTGCCAGCAGCTGGACTAGCTCCTCCTACAATGAGCAGTTCTTC. Protein product: CASSWTSSSYNEQFF.

Concerning this clone itself: At the DNA level, this CDR3 is encoded by other sequences in the same sample as well. This rearrangement joins TRBV2 to TRBJ2-7; D is undetermined. There are 10 residues in the CDR3. CDR1 is SNHLY, CDR2 FYNNEI, per germline. V lost 5 bases and J lost 3, with 2 bases in between. The CDR3, as DNA: TGTGCCAGCAGTTACTACGAGCAGTACTTC. It encodes CASSYYEQYF.

The CDR3 loop is CAISGTGVSYEQYF. CDR3 nucleotides: TGTGCCATCAGCGGGACAGGGGTCTCCTACGAGCAGTACTTC. This chain joins TRBV10-3 and TRBJ2-7, with 10 bases aligning to TRBD1. CDR1 is ENHRY, CDR2 SYGVKD, per germline. The CDR3 has 14 residues. Losses at the gene ends were 6 bases for V and 0 bases for J; bases not matched to a gene: 2.

The CDR3 here is CASSKLAGRSEQYF. For the CDR3, the DNA is TGTGCCAGCAGCAAACTAGCGGGACGTTCCGAGCAGTACTTC. The chain combines TRBV6-5 with TRBJ2-7, with 10 bases fitting TRBD2. Germline CDR1 MNHEY, CDR2 SVGAGI. The CDR3 covers 14 residues. Losses at the gene ends were 6 bases for V and 6 bases for J; bases not matched to a gene: 8.

The chain links TRBV11-2 to TRBJ1-1, with 9 bases that match TRBD1. The V gene end was trimmed by 2 bases and the J gene end by 3 bases; junction bases not matched to a gene: 7. Germline CDR1 SGHAT, CDR2 FQNNGV. CDR3 length: 16 amino acids. CDR3 nucleotide sequence: TGTGCCAGCAGCTTAACGGGACAGGGTAGGTACACTGAAGCTTTCTTT. Protein: CASSLTGQGRYTEAFF.

The V call is TRBV30, the J call TRBJ2-3; perhaps TRBD1 as D (6 bases). V lost 2 bases, J lost 4 bases, and 13 bases lay in between. CDR3 length: 14 residues. CDR1 is GTSNPN and CDR2 is SVGIG in the germline V gene (reference sequence). The CDR3 reads CAWSSQGWPDTQYF. The DNA for the CDR3 is TGTGCCTGGAGTTCACAGGGATGGCCAGATACGCAGTATTTT.

The rearrangement joins TRBV6-1 to TRBJ2-7; TRBD2 aligns across 7 bases. The V gene end was trimmed by 4 bases and the J gene end by 4 bases; junction bases not matched to a gene: 13. The CDR3 runs 16 residues. CDR1 and CDR2 (germline): MNHNS, SASEGT. The CDR3 bases are TGTGCCAGCAGTGCACGGTATGCGCGGGAGCTTTACGAGCAGTACTTC. This translates into CASSARYARELYEQYF.

This clone appeared once. The chain recombines TRBV25-1 with TRBJ1-3; no firm D call. The germline gives CDR1 MGHDK, CDR2 SYGVNS. The V and J ends lost 3 bases and 0 bases respectively, with 9 bases between them. The CDR3 runs 15 residues. In DNA, the CDR3 is TGTGCCAGCAGTGATATAGGAGACTCTGGAAACACCATATATTTT. Its protein product is CASSDIGDSGNTIYF.

The rearrangement uses TRBV5-1 and TRBJ2-2; 11 bases agree with TRBD1. From germline, CDR1 is SGHRS and CDR2 YFSETQ. This CDR3 is 20 amino acids long. V shed 3 bases and J 6 bases; nucleotides not matched to a gene: 19. The CDR3 DNA reads as TGCGCCAGCAGCTGGAACTTGGCCGGTTTCGGACAGGGGGCGGCCGGGGAGCTGTTTTTT. Residues: CASSWNLAGFGQGAAGELFF.

The chain combines TRBV7-9 with TRBJ1-4, with TRBD1 matching over 7 bases. Germline values: CDR1 SEHNR, CDR2 FQNEAQ (reference sequence). Losses at the gene ends were 2 bases for V and 6 bases for J; bases not matched to a gene: 0. This CDR3 is built from 13 residues. DNA of the CDR3: TGTGCCAGCAGCTTAACAGGGGATGAAAAACTGTTTTTT. Translation gives CASSLTGDEKLFF.

The CDR3 protein is CASLGAIRDTQCSYNEQFF. The DNA for the CDR3 is TGCGCCAGCTTAGGGGCAATCCGGGACACCCAATGCTCCTACAATGAGCAGTTCTTC. This rearrangement joins TRBV23-1 to TRBJ2-1; D perhaps matches TRBD1 (6 bases). TRBV23-1 carries the ORF label, with uncertain function. The V and J ends lost 8 bases and 0 bases respectively, with 26 bases between them. This CDR3 spans 19 amino acids.

The J gene is TRBJ1-1, the V gene TRBV5-5, with D possibly being TRBD1 (6 bases). CDR1 and CDR2 from the germline V gene are SGHKS and YYEKEE (reference sequence). The CDR3 consists of 16 residues. Trimming pared 4 bases from V and 2 bases from J, leaving 18 bases between. CDR3 sequence: CASSLTLGAGNTEAFF. CDR3 DNA sequence: TGTGCCAGCAGCCTGACGTTGGGGGCAGGAAACACTGAAGCTTTCTTT.

This chain connects TRBV12-3 or TRBV12-4 to TRBJ2-7; 7 bases agree with TRBD2. V lost 6 bases and J lost 4; bases outside the gene matches: 6. The CDR3 extends over 13 amino acids. CDR3 nucleotides: TGTGCCAGCAGCCGAGGGAGGGAATACGAGCAGTACTTC. Its protein product is CASSRGREYEQYF.

The V and J genes are TRBV28 and TRBJ1-1; no reliable D call. Trimming stripped 4 bases from V and 4 bases from J, with 16 bases between. Germline values: CDR1 MDHEN, CDR2 SYDVKM. The CDR3 totals 15 residues. CDR3 sequence (DNA): TGTGCCAGCAGTTCATGGCAGCGCTCGGTCACTGAAGCTTTCTTT. It yields the protein CASSSWQRSVTEAFF.

V usage is TRBV19 and J usage is TRBJ1-2; possible D gene TRBD1, 5 bases. There are 13 residues in the CDR3. V was shortened by 5 bases and J by 4 bases, with 11 bases between the two germline ends. In germline, CDR1 is LNHDA, CDR2 SQIVND (reference sequence). CDR3 DNA: TGTGCCAGTAGTGAGACAGAGAGCTATGGCTACACCTTC. It is translated as CASSETESYGYTF.

The rearrangement joins TRBV24-1 to TRBJ2-5, with 7 bases aligning to TRBD1. The length of the CDR3 is 15 residues. In germline, CDR1 is KGHDR, CDR2 SFDVKD. With 3 bases clipped from V and 1 base from J, the junction kept 4 bases outside the gene matches. The CDR3 protein is CATSDTTGVQETQYF. The CDR3, as DNA: TGTGCCACCAGTGATACAACAGGGGTCCAAGAGACCCAGTACTTC.

The chain combines TRBV7-2 with TRBJ1-6, with D uncertain. The V gene lost 2 bases and the J gene lost 7 bases, with 9 bases spanning the gap. In germline, CDR1 is SGHTA, CDR2 FQGNSA. This CDR3 is 14 amino acids long. Here the CDR3 reads CASSLIRGNSPLHF. The CDR3 coding sequence is TGTGCCAGCAGCTTAATTAGAGGCAATTCACCCCTCCACTTT.